These T cell receptor beta chains were read from a single sample in a study of shared clonotypes between healthy human individuals. Clones were sequenced by immunoSEQ multiplex PCR, and TCRdb holds only the in-frame ones, with some missing. The data contain about 1,800,000 clones, about 95% of them singletons. Sequenced material: naive CD8+ T cells sorted from blood. These receptor sequences come from a man aged 18 to 30 in good health. Both conserved end residues are part of each CDR3. The D gene is left open where the match is weak. Only part of the rows carry a size: once, few, many, or a class if the clone is expanded.

-,-,TRBJ2-3,TRBV15,CATSRVSTDTQYF,TGTGCCACCAGCAGAGTAAGCACAGATACGCAGTATTTT
-,-,TRBJ2-7,TRBV7-8,CASSLLGGSSYEQYF,TGTGCCAGCAGCCTCCTGGGGGGCAGTTCCTACGAGCAGTACTTC
-,few,TRBJ1-1,TRBV28,CASSFFGGPTEAFF,TGTGCCAGCAGTTTTTTCGGTGGACCCACTGAAGCTTTCTTT
TRBD1,-,TRBJ1-2,TRBV7-9,CASSLDSWTGVTFNYGYTF,TGTGCCAGCAGCTTGGACAGTTGGACAGGGGTTACCTTCAACTATGGCTACACCTTC
-,-,TRBJ2-1,TRBV5-1,CASSLLGGGQINEQFF,TGCGCCAGCAGCCTCCTAGGCGGGGGCCAAATCAATGAGCAGTTCTTC
-,-,TRBJ1-4,TRBV5-1,CASSSDSLYEKLFF,TGCGCCAGCAGCTCCGACAGCCTCTATGAAAAACTGTTTTTT
TRBD1,-,TRBJ1-2,TRBV13,CASSSYRGTYGYTF,TGTGCCAGCAGCTCGTACAGGGGGACGTATGGCTACACCTTC
-,-,TRBJ2-2,TRBV28,CASSPSTWNTGELFF,TGTGCCAGCAGTCCGTCGACATGGAACACCGGGGAGCTGTTTTTT
-,-,TRBJ1-6,TRBV4-1,CASSQDREFSPLHF,TGCGCCAGCAGCCAAGACAGGGAGTTTTCACCCCTCCACTTT
-,-,TRBJ2-2,TRBV5-1,CASSPWDNPNTGELFF,TGCGCCAGCAGCCCCTGGGACAACCCGAACACCGGGGAGCTGTTTTTT
-,-,TRBJ1-1,TRBV10-3,CAISERPPTEAFF,TGTGCCATCAGTGAGAGGCCCCCCACTGAAGCTTTCTTT
-,-,TRBJ2-1,TRBV5-4,CASSPWGGADEQFF,TGTGCCAGCAGCCCTTGGGGGGGGGCGGATGAGCAGTTCTTC
-,once,TRBJ2-3,TRBV5-6,CASSLGFGADTQYF,TGTGCCAGCAGCTTAGGGTTTGGAGCAGATACGCAGTATTTT
-,-,TRBJ1-5,TRBV27,CASSSGPGSGNQPQHF,TGTGCCAGCAGTTCAGGGCCGGGATCAGGCAATCAGCCCCAGCATTTT
-,-,TRBJ2-3,TRBV27,CASRTLTGTDTQYF,TGTGCCAGCAGGACACTGACAGGCACAGATACGCAGTATTTT
-,-,TRBJ2-7,TRBV11-2,CASSLGEAYEQYF,TGTGCCAGCAGCTTAGGGGAGGCGTACGAGCAGTACTTC